Listed below are T cell receptor beta chains from one sample, sequenced in a study of T cell changes during pregnancy in multiple sclerosis. Profiling relied on immunoSEQ multiplex PCR, and the TCRdb table lists in-frame clones only, not all of them. Of roughly 60,000 clones in the sample, 80% to 95% are singletons; the top ten hold approximately 1.4%. The sequencing used peripheral blood, collected in the second trimester of pregnancy. Source of these receptors: a female donor with multiple sclerosis, enrolled in a pregnancy study. Both conserved end residues are part of each CDR3. The order of the fields is V gene, clone size, CDR3 length, D gene, J gene, CDR3 DNA, CDR3 protein. The D gene is left open where the match is weak. Size is stated for part of the rows, as once, few or many counts, or as a class when the clone is expanded.

V: TRBV5-1
size: -
length: 16
D: TRBD2
J: TRBJ2-7
DNA: TGCGCCAGCAGCTTGGATACGGGAGGGCCGGACTACGAGCAGTACTTC
CDR3: CASSLDTGGPDYEQYF

V: TRBV27
size: once
length: 13
D: TRBD2
J: TRBJ2-1
DNA: TGTGCCAGCAGTTCCCTAGCGGACAATGAGCAGTTCTTC
CDR3: CASSSLADNEQFF

V: TRBV10-2
size: -
length: 14
D: TRBD1
J: TRBJ1-5
DNA: TGCGCCAGCAGTGGACAGGGCGGCAATCAGCCCCAGCATTTT
CDR3: CASSGQGGNQPQHF

V: TRBV5-5
size: once
length: 18
D: -
J: TRBJ1-5
DNA: TGTGCCAGCAGCTTAAGGGTCAGCCAGGGGATTGGCAATCAGCCCCAGCATTTT
CDR3: CASSLRVSQGIGNQPQHF

V: TRBV7-8
size: -
length: 17
D: -
J: TRBJ1-2
DNA: TGTGCCAGCAGCTTAGAGCGGGGAAGAGGGGTGGGCTATGGCTACACCTTC
CDR3: CASSLERGRGVGYGYTF

V: TRBV4-2
size: -
length: 15
D: TRBD1
J: TRBJ2-7
DNA: TGTGCCAGCAGCCAAGTCCACAGGGGTGGATACGAGCAGTACTTC
CDR3: CASSQVHRGGYEQYF

V: TRBV30
size: -
length: 12
D: -
J: TRBJ1-2
DNA: TGTGCCTGGAGCAGGGAAAACTATGGCTACACCTTC
CDR3: CAWSRENYGYTF

V: TRBV7-3
size: -
length: 13
D: -
J: TRBJ2-1
DNA: TGTGCCAGCAGCTTCCGGGACTCGGGTGAGCAGTTCTTC
CDR3: CASSFRDSGEQFF

V: TRBV5-6
size: -
length: 16
D: -
J: TRBJ2-4
DNA: TGTGCCAGCTGCGCCTACAGGGTGGAGACTAAAAACATTCAGTACTTC
CDR3: CASCAYRVETKNIQYF

V: TRBV7-2
size: -
length: 14
D: TRBD1
J: TRBJ2-7
DNA: TGTGCCAGCAGCCCGGGACAGGGGGCCTACGAGCAGTACTTC
CDR3: CASSPGQGAYEQYF

V: TRBV6-6
size: -
length: 16
D: -
J: TRBJ2-3
DNA: TGTGCCAGCAGTTACTTGGGAGGGGGGGTCACAGATACGCAGTATTTT
CDR3: CASSYLGGGVTDTQYF

V: TRBV6-5
size: few
length: 13
D: TRBD2
J: TRBJ2-2
DNA: TGTGCCAGCAGTTACGACCTCCGGGGGGGGCTGTTTTTT
CDR3: CASSYDLRGGLFF

V: TRBV4-1
size: once
length: 18
D: -
J: TRBJ1-4
DNA: TGCGCCAGCAGCCAAGGCTGGCTGTGGAGGACAGTCGATGAAAAACTGTTTTTT
CDR3: CASSQGWLWRTVDEKLFF

V: TRBV6-4
size: many
length: 14
D: -
J: TRBJ2-2
DNA: TGTGCCAGCAGTGCACAGGGTCCCACCGGGGAGCTGTTTTTT
CDR3: CASSAQGPTGELFF

V: TRBV4-3
size: -
length: 13
D: -
J: TRBJ2-5
DNA: TGCGCCAGCAGCCAACCAGGAAAAGAGACCCAGTACTTC
CDR3: CASSQPGKETQYF

V: TRBV5-5
size: -
length: 16
D: -
J: TRBJ1-1
DNA: TGTGCCAGCAGCTTGATGGATAACAGGCCGAACACTGAAGCTTTCTTT
CDR3: CASSLMDNRPNTEAFF

V: TRBV9
size: -
length: 15
D: -
J: TRBJ2-5
DNA: TGTGCCAGCAGCGCGGGGACTGCCTTGTGGGAGACCCAGTACTTC
CDR3: CASSAGTALWETQYF

V: TRBV5-4
size: -
length: 16
D: -
J: TRBJ2-2
DNA: TGTGCCAGCAGCTTGGGGATGGGCGACGACACCGGGGAGCTGTTTTTT
CDR3: CASSLGMGDDTGELFF

V: TRBV7-2
size: -
length: 14
D: TRBD2
J: TRBJ2-7
DNA: TGTGCCAGCAGCATGACTAGCGGCAACTACGAGCAGTACTTC
CDR3: CASSMTSGNYEQYF

V: TRBV2
size: -
length: 12
D: -
J: TRBJ1-5
DNA: TGTGCCAGCAGAAGCTTAAATCAGCCCCAGCATTTT
CDR3: CASRSLNQPQHF

V: TRBV6-5
size: -
length: 13
D: TRBD1
J: TRBJ2-3
DNA: TGTGCCAGCAGCTGGACAGGGCAAGATACGCAGTATTTT
CDR3: CASSWTGQDTQYF

V: TRBV5-6
size: -
length: 16
D: -
J: TRBJ2-2
DNA: TGTGCCAGCAGCTTGGAGTGGACAACGAACACCGGGGAGCTGTTTTTT
CDR3: CASSLEWTTNTGELFF